This T cell receptor (beta chain) was obtained from a study of blood T cell repertoires in COVID-19. This CDR3 is built from 14 residues. Germline V gives CDR1 SGHRS, CDR2 YFSETQ. The V end lost 7 bases, the J end lost 8 bases, and 19 bases lay between the germline ends. Only in-frame clones appear in the TCRdb table, and some are missing; sequencing was by immunoSEQ multiplex PCR. The sample shows about 170,000 clones, 85% of them seen only once. The clonotype comes from a woman aged 80 or older with COVID-19, enrolled during active disease. The sequenced sample was peripheral blood. This chain uses TRBV5-1 with TRBJ2-1; D possibly corresponds to TRBD1 (6 bases). This CDR3 is CASAPEQGRDEQFF. The CDR3 nucleotides read TGCGCCAGCGCCCCGGAACAGGGAAGAGATGAGCAGTTCTTC.